The clone carrying this T cell receptor beta chain came up a few times. The target antigen is unknown. This CDR3 has 14 amino acids. V shed 5 bases and J shed 0 bases, with 11 bases lying between them. The germline CDR1 and CDR2 sequences are MDHEN and SYDVKM. The entry originates in a study of early T cells in non-severe SARS-CoV-2 infection. Study at large: Alpha and beta chains were unpaired, from unsorted whole-blood bulk RNA.

Findings and caveats of the study: Anti-spike CD8 specificities were favored by VDJdb matching, whose results missed private and CD4 specificities.

The TCR library protocol was used to attach unique molecular identifiers. These identifiers were attached to individual cDNA molecules. TCRdb passed the 5' RACE reads through MiXCR, listing each CDR3 protein once. The table includes about 87,000 distinct CDR3 sequences, 14% detected once. Source material: whole blood. The receptor was derived from an adult who was a healthcare worker with PCR-confirmed SARS-CoV-2 infection or an uninfected control (not recorded which). The J gene is TRBJ2-7, the V gene TRBV28, with D unclear. The CDR3 loop is CASSASLSSYEQYF. CDR3 DNA sequence: TGTGCCAGCAGTGCCTCTCTCAGCTCCTACGAGCAGTACTTC.